The 6 T cell receptor beta chains below all came from one sample that was sequenced in a study of T cells in localized non-small cell lung cancer. Profiling relied on immunoSEQ multiplex PCR, and the TCRdb table lists in-frame clones only, not all of them. The data show approximately 150,000 clones, more than 80% seen once. This material consisted of peripheral blood, taken before any cancer treatment. These receptor sequences come from a female donor older than 55 with stage I lung adenocarcinoma.

The table lists this clone with a few counts. The chain is built from TRBV5-4 and TRBJ2-1; possibly TRBD2 for D (5 bases). Trimming left V 2 bases short and J 4 bases short, with 13 bases between. The germline V gene has CDR1 SGHNT and CDR2 YYREEE (reference sequence). There are 15 residues in the CDR3. DNA of the CDR3: TGTGCCAGCAGCTTTGGCTCAGCGGTATACAATGAGCAGTTCTTC. Translating it yields CASSFGSAVYNEQFF.

This sequence joins TRBV5-4 and TRBJ1-1; tentative D call: TRBD1 (5 bases). Trimming cost V 4 bases and J 5 bases, with 9 bases left between them. Germline CDR1 is SGHNT and CDR2 is YYREEE (reference sequence). CDR3 length: 12 amino acids. The CDR3 nucleotides are TGTGCCAGCAGCGGTAGACAGACTGAAGCTTTCTTT. Translation gives CASSGRQTEAFF.

The chain's CDR3 is CASRPSASGANVLTF. The DNA of the CDR3 is TGTGCCAGCAGGCCATCTGCGTCCGGGGCCAACGTCCTGACTTTC. V and J are TRBV28 and TRBJ2-6; D is unresolved. Germline lookup yields CDR1 MDHEN and CDR2 SYDVKM. The CDR3 consists of 15 residues. Deletions cut 6 bases from V and 4 bases from J, with 13 bases between.

The V call is TRBV5-6, the J call TRBJ1-5, with D tentatively TRBD1 (6 bases). Trimming took 4 bases from V and 10 from J, leaving 12 bases between them. The CDR3 contains 12 residues. Germline CDR1 and CDR2: SGHDT and YYEEEE. CDR3 DNA sequence: TGTGCCAGCAGCCCGGACAGCGGACCCCAGCATTTT. This sequence encodes CASSPDSGPQHF.

The V call is TRBV7-9, the J call TRBJ2-6; no definite D call. CDR3 length: 16 amino acids. V was pared by 1 base and J by 1 base, with 8 bases between. Germline assignment: CDR1 SEHNR and CDR2 FQNEAQ (reference sequence). The CDR3 DNA reads TGTGCCAGCAGCTTAGGCCTCAGGTCTGGGGCCAACGTCCTGACTTTC. Translating it yields CASSLGLRSGANVLTF. The full variable domain, in which reference TRBV7-9 and TRBJ2-6 provide the parts outside the CDR3, is DTGVSQNPRHKITKRGQNVTFRCDPISEHNRLYWYRQTLGQGPEFLTYFQNEAQLEKSRLLSDRFSAERPKGSFSTLEIQRTEQGDSAMYLCASSLGLRSGANVLTFGAGSRLTVL.

This chain uses TRBV2 with TRBJ2-4; D is possibly TRBD1 (6 bases). CDR3 size: 13 residues. Germline values: CDR1 SNHLY, CDR2 FYNNEI. The V and J ends lost 9 bases and 4 bases respectively, with 13 bases between them. The CDR3 here is CASSAGAKNIQYF. CDR3 sequence (DNA): TGTGCCAGTTCCGCAGGGGCAAAAAACATTCAGTACTTC.